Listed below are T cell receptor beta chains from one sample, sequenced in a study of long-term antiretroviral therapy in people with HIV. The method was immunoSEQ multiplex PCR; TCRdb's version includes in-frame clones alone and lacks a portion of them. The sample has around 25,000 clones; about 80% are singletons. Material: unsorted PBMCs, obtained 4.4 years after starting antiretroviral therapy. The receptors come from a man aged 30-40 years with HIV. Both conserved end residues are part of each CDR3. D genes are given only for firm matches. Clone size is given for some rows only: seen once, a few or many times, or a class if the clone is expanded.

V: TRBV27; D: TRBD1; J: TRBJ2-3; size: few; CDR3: CASSWGTEGDTQYF; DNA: TGTGCCAGCAGTTGGGGGACAGAAGGAGATACGCAGTATTTT
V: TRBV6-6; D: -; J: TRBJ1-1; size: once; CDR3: CASSYGGDWAFF; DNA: TGTGCCAGCAGTTACGGGGGGGATTGGGCTTTCTTT
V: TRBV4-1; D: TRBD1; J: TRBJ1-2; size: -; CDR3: CASSQGGPDRAFYGYTF; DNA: TGCGCCAGCAGCCAAGGGGGGCCCGACAGGGCGTTCTATGGCTACACCTTC
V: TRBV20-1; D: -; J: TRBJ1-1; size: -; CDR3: CSARESRVLF; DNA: TGCAGTGCTAGAGAGTCCCGGGTCTTATTT
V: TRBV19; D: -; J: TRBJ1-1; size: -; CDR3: CASSWGYTEAFF; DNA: TGTGCCAGTAGTTGGGGGTACACTGAAGCTTTCTTT
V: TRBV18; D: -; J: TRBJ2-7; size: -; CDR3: CASSPGTAESYEQYF; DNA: TGTGCCAGCTCACCGGGGACTGCTGAATCCTACGAGCAGTACTTC
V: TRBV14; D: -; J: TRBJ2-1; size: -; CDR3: CASSHNNEQFF; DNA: TGTGCCAGCAGCCATAACAATGAGCAGTTCTTC
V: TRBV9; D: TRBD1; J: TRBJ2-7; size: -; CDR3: CASSPPDREAYEQYF; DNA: TGTGCCAGCAGCCCCCCGGACAGGGAAGCCTACGAGCAGTACTTC
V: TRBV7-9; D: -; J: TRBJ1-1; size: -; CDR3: CASSLDPTGEAFF; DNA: TGTGCCAGCAGCTTAGACCCAACAGGTGAAGCTTTCTTT
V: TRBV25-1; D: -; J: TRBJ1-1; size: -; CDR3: CASSERKGPEGTEAFF; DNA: TGTGCCAGCAGTGAAAGAAAGGGGCCAGAAGGGACTGAAGCTTTCTTT
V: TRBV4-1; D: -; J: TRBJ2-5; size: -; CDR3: CASSLSPGSGETQYF; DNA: TGCGCCAGCAGCCTTAGCCCGGGGTCGGGAGAGACCCAGTACTTC
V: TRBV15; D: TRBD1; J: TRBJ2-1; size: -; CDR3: CATSITGAGVFNNEQFF; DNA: TGTGCCACCAGCATTACAGGGGCGGGTGTATTCAACAATGAGCAGTTCTTC
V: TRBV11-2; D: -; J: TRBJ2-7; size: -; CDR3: CASSLVGTPQVLGYEQYF; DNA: TGTGCCAGCAGCTTAGTAGGAACCCCCCAGGTTTTAGGTTACGAGCAGTACTTC
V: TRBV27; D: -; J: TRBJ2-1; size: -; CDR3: CASSFGILDEQFF; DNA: TGTGCCAGCAGTTTTGGGATATTGGATGAGCAGTTCTTC
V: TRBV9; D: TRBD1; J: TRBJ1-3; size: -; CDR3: CASSTGAPGNTIYF; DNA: TGTGCCAGCAGCACAGGGGCGCCCGGAAACACCATATATTTT
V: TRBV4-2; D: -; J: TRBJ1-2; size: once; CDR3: CASSPEGPYPYGYTF; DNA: TGTGCCAGCAGCCCAGAGGGCCCTTACCCCTATGGCTACACCTTC
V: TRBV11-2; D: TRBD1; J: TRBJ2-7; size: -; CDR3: CASSHTTTGNYEQYF; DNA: TGTGCCAGCAGCCATACTACGACAGGGAACTACGAGCAGTACTTC
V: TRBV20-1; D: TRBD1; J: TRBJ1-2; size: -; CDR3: CSVPDRKNTF; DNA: TGCAGTGTCCCGGACAGGAAGAACACCTTC
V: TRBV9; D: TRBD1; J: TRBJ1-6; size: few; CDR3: CASSAVGTALSPLHF; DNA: TGTGCCAGCAGCGCCGTCGGGACAGCACTTTCACCCCTCCACTTT
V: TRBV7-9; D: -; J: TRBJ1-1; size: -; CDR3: CASSPPWDTEAFF; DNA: TGTGCCAGCAGCCCGCCCTGGGACACTGAAGCTTTCTTT
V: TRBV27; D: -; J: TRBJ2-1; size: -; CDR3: CASSLADMSSYNEQFF; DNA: TGTGCCAGCAGTTTAGCCGATATGAGCTCCTACAATGAGCAGTTCTTC
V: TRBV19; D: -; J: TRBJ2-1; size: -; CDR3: CASSIGVELAQFF; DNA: TGTGCCAGTAGTATTGGTGTTGAATTGGCGCAGTTCTTC
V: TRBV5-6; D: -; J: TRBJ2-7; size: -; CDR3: CASSSGYEQYF; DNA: TGTGCCAGTTCGTCCGGATACGAGCAGTACTTC
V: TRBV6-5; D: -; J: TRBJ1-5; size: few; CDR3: CASSTVRGNQPQHF; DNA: TGTGCCAGCAGCACCGTCCGGGGCAATCAGCCCCAGCATTTT
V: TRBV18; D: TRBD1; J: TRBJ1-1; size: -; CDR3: CASSTPGGAEMNTEAFF; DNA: TGTGCCAGCTCAACCCCAGGGGGCGCAGAAATGAACACTGAAGCTTTCTTT
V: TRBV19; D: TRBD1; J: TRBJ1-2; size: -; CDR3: CASSASGTGIGDYGYTF; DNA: TGTGCCAGTAGTGCCTCCGGGACAGGGATAGGTGACTATGGCTACACCTTC
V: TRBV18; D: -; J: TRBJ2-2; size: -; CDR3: CASSPPGFSGELFF; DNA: TGTGCCAGCTCACCACCGGGGTTTTCCGGGGAGCTGTTTTTT
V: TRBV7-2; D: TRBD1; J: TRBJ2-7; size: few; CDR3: CASSPGQGVGYEQYF; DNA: TGTGCCAGCAGTCCTGGACAGGGAGTTGGCTACGAGCAGTACTTC
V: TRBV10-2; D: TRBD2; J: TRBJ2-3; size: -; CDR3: CASWGGYSTDTQYF; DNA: TGCGCCAGCTGGGGGGGTTATAGCACAGATACGCAGTATTTT
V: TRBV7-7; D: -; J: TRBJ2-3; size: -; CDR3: CASSLDGRTDTQYF; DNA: TGTGCTAGCAGCTTGGACGGACGCACAGATACGCAGTATTTT
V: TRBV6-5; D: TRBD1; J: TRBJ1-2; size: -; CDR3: CASSLAPGQGIGYTF; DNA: TGTGCCAGCAGTTTAGCCCCTGGACAGGGAATAGGCTACACCTTC
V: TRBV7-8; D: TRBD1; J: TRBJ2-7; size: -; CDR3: CASSLPRGGPSSEQYF; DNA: TGTGCCAGCAGCTTACCCCGAGGGGGCCCTTCTTCCGAGCAGTACTTC
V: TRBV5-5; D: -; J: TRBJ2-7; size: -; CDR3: CASSLAVRNYEQYF; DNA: TGTGCCAGCAGCTTGGCGGTCAGGAACTACGAGCAGTACTTC